This T cell receptor (beta chain) was observed in a study of beta chain features in type 1 diabetes. This CDR3 is built from 14 residues. CDR1 is SGHRS, CDR2 YFSETQ, per germline. The V end lost 0 bases, the J end lost 4 bases, and 9 bases lay between the germline ends. Details on this clone: Antigen unknown. Other nucleotide sequences from this sample produce the same CDR3.

General study results and limits: Cells carrying high TCR expression could end up over-represented when cDNA is sequenced. In the patient group, naive, central memory and Treg TCRB repertoires seemed more alike than in the healthy donor group. Significant though moderate, a shortening of TCRB CDR3s appeared in all four CD4+ subsets of Type 1 diabetes patients.

Sequenced material consisted of expressed TCRB transcripts (all of the isolated RNA was reverse transcribed). TCRdb's copy holds only in-frame clones and misses some; the assay was immunoSEQ multiplex PCR. This sample carries fewer than 150,000 clones, 6.9% of them seen once, and the ten largest clones take around 1.5%. This sequence originates from a woman in her twenties or thirties in good health. The sample comprised central memory CD4+ T cells from blood. The rearrangement joins TRBV5-1 to TRBJ2-3, with D possibly matching TRBD1 (5 bases). DNA of the CDR3: TGCGCCAGCAGCTTGGAGGGGTCCGCAGATACGCAGTATTTT. This gives the protein CASSLEGSADTQYF.